The entry below gives a single TCR beta chain sequence along with its context. Distinct nucleotide sequences in the sample also encode this CDR3. Method: immunoSEQ multiplex PCR; TCRdb's copy keeps in-frame clones and lacks some. The sample includes 2.3 million or so clones, more than 85% of them seen just once. V gave up 3 bases and J gave up 3 bases, with 3 bases separating them. The germline V gene has CDR1 SGHTA and CDR2 FQGNSA. The CDR3 consists of 12 residues. The data are from a study of shared clonotypes between healthy human individuals. Sequenced input: naive CD4+ T cells from PBMCs. Subset defined: CD45RA+ positively selected. The genes are TRBV7-2 and TRBJ1-5; D ambiguous. The clonotype comes from a man younger than 35 in good health. Some clones in this sample may be carry-over from other donors' samples. The CDR3 spells CASSLFNQPQHF. CDR3 DNA sequence: TGTGCCAGCAGCTTGTTCAATCAGCCCCAGCATTTT.